The clone carrying this TCR beta chain has just a few counts. This specimen belongs to a study of blood T cell repertoires in COVID-19. The CDR3 extends over 15 amino acids. From germline, CDR1 is MGHRA and CDR2 YSYEKL. V shed 1 base and J shed 1 base, with 8 bases lying between them. The repertoire was sequenced with immunoSEQ multiplex PCR; TCRdb's copy has only in-frame clones and lacks some. Seen here are 250,000 to 350,000 clones, 90% observed once, and the top ten hold around 6.8%. The sequencing sample was made of peripheral blood. This receptor was obtained from a young woman with COVID-19, enrolled during active disease. The chain has TRBV4-1 and TRBJ1-5; no clear D gene. The chain's CDR3 is CASSQVSGSNQPQHF. The CDR3 DNA reads as TGCGCCAGCAGCCAAGTTAGCGGGAGCAATCAGCCCCAGCATTTT.